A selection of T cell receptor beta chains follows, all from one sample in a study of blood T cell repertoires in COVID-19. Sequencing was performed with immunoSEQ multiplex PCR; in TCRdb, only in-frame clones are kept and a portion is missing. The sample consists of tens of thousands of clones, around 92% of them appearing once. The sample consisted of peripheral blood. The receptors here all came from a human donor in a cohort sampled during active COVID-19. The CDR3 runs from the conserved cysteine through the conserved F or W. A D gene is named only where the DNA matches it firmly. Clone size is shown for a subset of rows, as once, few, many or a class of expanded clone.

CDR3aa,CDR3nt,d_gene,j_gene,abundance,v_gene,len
CASSLEAGEQYF,TGTGCCAGCAGCTTAGAGGCGGGCGAGCAGTACTTC,NA,TRBJ2-7,NA,TRBV7-3,12
CASSYPDRADTQYF,TGTGCCAGCAGTTACCCGGACAGGGCAGATACGCAGTATTTT,TRBD1,TRBJ2-3,once,TRBV6-6,14
CASSPAGATETQYF,TGTGCCAGCAGCCCCGCGGGAGCTACAGAGACCCAGTACTTC,TRBD2,TRBJ2-5,NA,TRBV4-2,14
CATSRGLARYNEQFF,TGTGCCACCAGTCGTGGCTTAGCTCGTTACAATGAGCAGTTCTTC,NA,TRBJ2-1,NA,TRBV24-1,15
CATTPTSLQYF,TGTGCCACCACTCCAACTTCCCTTCAGTACTTC,NA,TRBJ2-5,NA,TRBV24-1,11
CASSSAGGAYNEQFF,TGTGCCAGCAGCTCGGCCGGGGGGGCCTACAATGAGCAGTTCTTC,TRBD2,TRBJ2-1,NA,TRBV7-8,15
CASKSSMNTEAFF,TGTGCCAGCAAGAGCTCCATGAACACTGAAGCTTTCTTT,NA,TRBJ1-1,NA,TRBV12-3/TRBV12-4,13
CASSPITGQGETQYF,TGTGCCAGCAGCCCAATTACCGGACAGGGTGAGACCCAGTACTTC,TRBD1,TRBJ2-5,NA,TRBV7-9,15
CASSPGRAGRYTDTQYF,TGTGCCAGCAGCCCCGGCAGAGCGGGGAGGTACACAGATACGCAGTATTTT,TRBD2,TRBJ2-3,NA,TRBV11-2,17
CAISEGGRGYEQYF,TGTGCCATCAGTGAAGGCGGGAGGGGATACGAGCAGTACTTC,TRBD2,TRBJ2-7,NA,TRBV10-3,14
CATSRDLRDYGYTF,TGTGCCACCAGCAGAGATTTGCGGGACTATGGCTACACCTTC,NA,TRBJ1-2,NA,TRBV15,14
CASSPPGQGGSYTF,TGTGCCAGCAGCCCCCCCGGGCAGGGTGGCAGCTACACCTTC,NA,TRBJ1-2,NA,TRBV7-9,14
CASTSGGEDTQYF,TGTGCCAGCACTAGCGGGGGAGAAGATACGCAGTATTTT,TRBD2,TRBJ2-3,NA,TRBV7-2,13
CATLASGQNNEQFF,TGTGCCACCTTAGCGTCGGGACAAAACAATGAGCAGTTCTTC,NA,TRBJ2-1,NA,TRBV28,14
CASSIGGGLADTQYF,TGTGCCAGTAGTATAGGAGGGGGCCTCGCAGATACGCAGTATTTT,TRBD1,TRBJ2-3,NA,TRBV19,15
CASSDFGLAGDSAKNIQYF,TGTGCCAGCAGTGATTTCGGACTAGCGGGAGATAGTGCCAAAAACATTCAGTACTTC,TRBD2,TRBJ2-4,NA,TRBV6-1,19
CASSQGSGTGRSYTF,TGTGCCAGCAGCCAAGGGTCAGGGACAGGGAGGAGCTACACCTTC,TRBD1,TRBJ1-2,NA,TRBV3-1/TRBV3-2,15
CASSVVTGKEKLFF,TGCGCCAGCAGCGTGGTGACAGGGAAGGAAAAACTGTTTTTT,TRBD1,TRBJ1-4,NA,TRBV5-1,14
CASIGTGLNTEAFF,TGCGCCAGCATAGGAACAGGATTGAACACTGAAGCTTTCTTT,NA,TRBJ1-1,NA,TRBV10-2,14
CASSVAEGNTIYF,TGTGCCAGCAGCGTAGCCGAGGGAAACACCATATATTTT,NA,TRBJ1-3,NA,TRBV9,13
CASSPRRLAGINEQFF,TGTGCCAGCAGCCCCCGGCGGCTAGCGGGAATCAATGAGCAGTTCTTC,TRBD2,TRBJ2-1,NA,TRBV11-2,16
CASSPDGGQPQHF,TGTGCCAGCAGTCCCGACGGAGGTCAGCCCCAGCATTTT,NA,TRBJ1-5,NA,TRBV27,13
CASSVDRGRGYGYTF,TGTGCCAGCAGCGTTGACAGGGGGCGCGGGTATGGCTACACCTTC,TRBD1,TRBJ1-2,NA,TRBV7-2,15
CASRGLAGTRTPSQETQYF,TGTGCCAGCAGAGGGCTAGCGGGGACCCGAACCCCGTCCCAAGAGACCCAGTACTTC,TRBD2,TRBJ2-5,NA,TRBV2,19
CASTPALGILAGGRWAHNEQFF,TGTGCCAGCACCCCCGCACTTGGGATACTAGCGGGAGGGCGCTGGGCCCACAATGAGCAGTTCTTC,TRBD2,TRBJ2-1,NA,TRBV6-2/TRBV6-3,22
CASSSPGTSLTNEQFF,TGTGCCAGCAGCTCCCCCGGGACTAGCTTGACCAATGAGCAGTTCTTC,TRBD2,TRBJ2-1,NA,TRBV28,16
CASRGQGSEETQYF,TGTGCCAGCAGGGGACAGGGGAGCGAAGAGACCCAGTACTTC,TRBD1,TRBJ2-5,NA,TRBV7-9,14
CASSALADIYAEQFF,TGTGCCAGCAGCGCGCTAGCGGATATTTACGCTGAGCAGTTCTTC,TRBD2,TRBJ2-1,NA,TRBV9,15
CASGSGGSNQPQHF,TGTGCCAGTGGTTCGGGTGGGTCCAATCAGCCCCAGCATTTT,NA,TRBJ1-5,NA,TRBV6-5,14
CASSHPGNNSPLHF,TGCGCCAGCAGCCATCCGGGAAATAATTCACCCCTCCACTTT,NA,TRBJ1-6,NA,TRBV4-1,14
CAWIHGRVYNEQFF,TGTGCCTGGATCCACGGGAGAGTCTACAATGAGCAGTTCTTC,NA,TRBJ2-1,NA,TRBV30,14
CASSFRQGINEQFF,TGTGCCAGCAGCTTTCGACAGGGGATAAATGAGCAGTTCTTC,TRBD1,TRBJ2-1,NA,TRBV7-2,14
CASSQGGDGYTF,TGTGCCAGCAGCCAAGGGGGGGATGGCTACACCTTC,NA,TRBJ1-2,NA,TRBV7-2,12
CASSFGQNYGYTF,TGTGCCAGCAGTTTTGGGCAGAACTATGGCTACACCTTC,NA,TRBJ1-2,NA,TRBV28,13
CASSNGLAGRGEQFF,TGTGCCAGCAGCAACGGACTAGCGGGTAGGGGTGAGCAGTTCTTC,TRBD2,TRBJ2-1,NA,TRBV5-4,15
CASSKSKREVNEQYF,TGTGCCAGCAGCAAATCTAAGCGGGAGGTTAACGAGCAGTACTTC,NA,TRBJ2-7,NA,TRBV21-1,15
CASSYSLRQGNYGYTF,TGTGCCAGCAGTTACTCCTTGCGGCAGGGGAACTATGGCTACACCTTC,NA,TRBJ1-2,NA,TRBV6-2/TRBV6-3,16
CASRRGESEAFF,TGTGCCAGCAGAAGAGGCGAGTCTGAAGCTTTCTTT,NA,TRBJ1-1,NA,TRBV6-6,12